This is a list of T cell receptor beta chains from one sample in a study of blood T cell repertoires in COVID-19. Here immunoSEQ multiplex PCR was the method, and the copy in TCRdb shows in-frame clones only, minus some. The sample yields nearly 200,000 clones, roughly 84% seen once. Sequencing used peripheral blood. All receptors come from a woman aged 40 to 50 who had recovered from COVID-19. The CDR3 runs from the conserved cysteine through the conserved F or W. The order of the fields is V gene, J gene, CDR3 protein.

TRBV30	TRBJ2-7	CAWSWDRGSEQYF
TRBV4-2	TRBJ2-5	CASSQPQSGVSYF
TRBV19	TRBJ2-7	CASSTLPGQQPREQYF
TRBV2	TRBJ1-1	CADQRERNTEAFF
TRBV7-9	TRBJ1-1	CASSSGQGWTEAFF
TRBV6-5	TRBJ1-1	CASTESRGTEAFF
TRBV5-1	TRBJ2-1	CASSPGDRDLDEQFF
TRBV6-6	TRBJ2-1	CASATSGYNEQFF
TRBV29-1	TRBJ2-7	CSVRQGSGRAYEQYF
TRBV7-2	TRBJ2-1	CASTNYNEQFF
TRBV20-1	TRBJ2-1	CSASGRMEANEQFF
TRBV9	TRBJ2-7	CASSVATGQGTYEQYF
TRBV7-6	TRBJ2-3	CASSLASMGGSAAAGDTQYF
TRBV28	TRBJ1-1	CASSPSMNTEAFF
TRBV10-3	TRBJ2-7	CAISESAGLPFYEQYF
TRBV28	TRBJ2-3	CASSFSSSTDTQYF
TRBV5-4	TRBJ2-2	CASSLGSPSTGELFF
TRBV7-2	TRBJ2-2	CASTVNTGELFF
TRBV11-2	TRBJ1-2	CASSLEPGQGLYGYTF
TRBV6-5	TRBJ2-5	CASSYRRQGQETQYF
TRBV27	TRBJ1-1	CASLGAVGTEAFF
TRBV5-1	TRBJ2-7	CASNPGGEDEQYF
TRBV30	TRBJ1-1	CAWSVQGATEAFF
TRBV19	TRBJ2-2	CASTLGQGLTGELFF
TRBV6-2/TRBV6-3	TRBJ2-1	CASSNGGRARDYNEQFF
TRBV19	TRBJ2-1	CASSPRQKDNEQFF
TRBV29-1	TRBJ2-3	CSVLGGTGLTDTQYF
TRBV19	TRBJ2-1	CASSIEDSYNEQFF
TRBV9	TRBJ2-2	CASKTGRSTGELFF
TRBV28	TRBJ2-7	CASSPLDRGPHEQYF
TRBV28	TRBJ1-3	CASSFAGQGIGNTIYF
TRBV5-1	TRBJ2-5	CASSSLAGREETQYF
TRBV7-6	TRBJ2-3	CASSLAFGLAGGPDYTDTQYF
TRBV4-1	TRBJ1-5	CASSQELGGSNQPQHF
TRBV7-3	TRBJ2-4	CASSATGTGWGNIQYF
TRBV7-9	TRBJ2-6	CASSLGTSSGANVLTF
TRBV4-1	TRBJ2-7	CASTPSGTGGYEQYF
TRBV19	TRBJ2-2	CASKETANTGELFF
TRBV3-1/TRBV3-2	TRBJ2-1	CASSQGLKRDKRNEQFF
TRBV19	TRBJ1-1	CASSRGNTEAFF
TRBV13	TRBJ1-2	CASSLATGLYGYTF
TRBV6-5	TRBJ2-3	CATQLIIPTDTQYF
TRBV21-1	TRBJ1-6	CASSGSGQGVSYNSPLHF
TRBV5-1	TRBJ1-3	CASSLSSRSGNTIYF
TRBV4-1	TRBJ1-2	CASRTQVGGGRAYGYTF
TRBV6-1	TRBJ1-2	CASSEAGTAQVYGYTF
TRBV28	TRBJ1-5	CASSLRPDSASNQPQHF
TRBV29-1	TRBJ2-1	CSVEKGSGRSEQFF
TRBV7-2	TRBJ2-3	CASSYYADTQYF
TRBV24-1	TRBJ2-3	CATSDLYGGSADTQYF
TRBV5-1	TRBJ1-4	CASSLGGLEEKLFF
TRBV27	TRBJ1-1	CASSLVGGDPNTEAFF
TRBV7-9	TRBJ2-7	CASSLQYTEGYVNEQYF